The entry below gives a single T cell receptor (beta chain) sequence along with its context. The antigen it binds to is not known. Base qualities were left out, and no much larger clone turns up one base away. CDR3 length: 12 amino acids, cysteine to phenylalanine. Left in the record is the CDR3 DNA by itself, 36 bases read in frame from the first base. Deletion took 0 bases off V and 8 bases off J, with a span of 5 bases between the germline ends. CDR1 SGHRS and CDR2 YFSETQ were looked up in the germline V gene. The data derive from a study of control samples from healthy donors and cancer patients (dated by TCRdb to about 2020). Library preparation used the immunoSEQ multiplex PCR assay. Entries here come from immuneACCESS through TCRdb and include only in-frame sequences with V and J called. Some clones fail to appear in such tables; in the studies checked, an unresolved V gene covers under half of the shortfall, and the cause of the remainder is unknown. The sample table lists 75,000 to 100,000 clones, roughly 82% of them with a count of one. The leading ten clones occupy more than 1.5% of the sample.

The sequence joins TRBV5-1 to TRBJ2-2, with the D gene uncertain. The TCR originated in a man aged 55 to 70 in good health. Sequencing input: blood. The bases read TGCGCCAGCAGCTTGGATGGGGGGGAGCTGTTTTTT. Its product reads: CASSLDGGELFF. Supplemented by the reference TRBV5-1 and TRBJ2-2 proteins around the CDR3, the complete variable domain is KAGVTQTPRYLIKTRGQQVTLSCSPISGHRSVSWYQQTPGQGLQFLFEYFSETQRNKGNFPGRFSGRQFSNSRSEMNVSTLELGDSALYLCASSLDGGELFFGEGSRLTVL.